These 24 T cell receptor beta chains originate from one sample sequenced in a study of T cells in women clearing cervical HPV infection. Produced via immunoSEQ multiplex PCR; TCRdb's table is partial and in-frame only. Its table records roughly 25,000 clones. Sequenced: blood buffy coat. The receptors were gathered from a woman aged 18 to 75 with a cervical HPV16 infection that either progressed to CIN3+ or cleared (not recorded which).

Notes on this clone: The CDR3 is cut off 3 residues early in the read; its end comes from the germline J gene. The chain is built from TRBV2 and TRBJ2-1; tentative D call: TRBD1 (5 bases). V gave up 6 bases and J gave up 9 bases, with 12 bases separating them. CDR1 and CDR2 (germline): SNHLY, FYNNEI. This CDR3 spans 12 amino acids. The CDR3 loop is CASSSQGLEQFF. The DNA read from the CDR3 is TGTGCCAGCAGCTCCCAGGGTCTTGAG.

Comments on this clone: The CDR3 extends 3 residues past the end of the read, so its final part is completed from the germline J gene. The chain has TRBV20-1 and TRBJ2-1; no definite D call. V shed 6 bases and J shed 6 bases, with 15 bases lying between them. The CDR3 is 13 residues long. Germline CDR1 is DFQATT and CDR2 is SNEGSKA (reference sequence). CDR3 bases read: TGCAGTGCCCTCCGCGTGTCCCGCAATGAG. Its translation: CSALRVSRNE. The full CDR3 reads CSALRVSRNEQFF.

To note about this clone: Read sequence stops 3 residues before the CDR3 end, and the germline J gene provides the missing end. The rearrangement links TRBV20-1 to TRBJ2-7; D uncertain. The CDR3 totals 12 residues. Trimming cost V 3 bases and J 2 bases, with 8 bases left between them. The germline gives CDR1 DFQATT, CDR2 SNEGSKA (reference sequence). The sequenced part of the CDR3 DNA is TGCAGTGCTAGTAACGGTCCCTACGAG. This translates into CSASNGPYE. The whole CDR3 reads CSASNGPYEQYF.

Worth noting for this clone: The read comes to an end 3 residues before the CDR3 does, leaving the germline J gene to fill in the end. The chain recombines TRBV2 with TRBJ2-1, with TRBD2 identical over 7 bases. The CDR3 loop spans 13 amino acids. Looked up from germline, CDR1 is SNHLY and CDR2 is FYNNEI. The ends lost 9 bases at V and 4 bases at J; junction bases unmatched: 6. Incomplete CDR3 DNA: TGTGCCAGTAAGGGACTACTATACAATGAG. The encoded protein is CASKGLLYNE. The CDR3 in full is CASKGLLYNEQFF.

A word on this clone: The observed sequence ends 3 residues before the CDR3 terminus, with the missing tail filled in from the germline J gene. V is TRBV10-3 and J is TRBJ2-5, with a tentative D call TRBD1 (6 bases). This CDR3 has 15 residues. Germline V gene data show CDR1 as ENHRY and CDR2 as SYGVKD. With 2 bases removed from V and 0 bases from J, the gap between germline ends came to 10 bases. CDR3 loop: CAISETQGNQETQYF. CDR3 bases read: TGTGCCATCAGTGAGACACAGGGAAACCAAGAGACC.

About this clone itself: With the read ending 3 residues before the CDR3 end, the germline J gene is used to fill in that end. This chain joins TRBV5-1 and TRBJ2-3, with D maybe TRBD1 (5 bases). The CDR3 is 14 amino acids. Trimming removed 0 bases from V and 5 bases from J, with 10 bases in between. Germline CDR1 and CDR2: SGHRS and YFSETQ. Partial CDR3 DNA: TGCGCCAGCAGCTTGGTGGGGCCGGGAGATACG. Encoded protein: CASSLVGPGDT. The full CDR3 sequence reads CASSLVGPGDTQYF.

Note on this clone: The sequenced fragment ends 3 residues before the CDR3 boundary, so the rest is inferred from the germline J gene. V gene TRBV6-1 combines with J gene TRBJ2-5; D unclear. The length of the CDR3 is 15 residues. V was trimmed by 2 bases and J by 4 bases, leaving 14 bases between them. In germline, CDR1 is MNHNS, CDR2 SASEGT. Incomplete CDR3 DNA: TGTGCCAGCAGTGAATTGTACGGGTCGGGAGAGACC. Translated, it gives CASSELYGSGET. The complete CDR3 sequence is CASSELYGSGETQYF.

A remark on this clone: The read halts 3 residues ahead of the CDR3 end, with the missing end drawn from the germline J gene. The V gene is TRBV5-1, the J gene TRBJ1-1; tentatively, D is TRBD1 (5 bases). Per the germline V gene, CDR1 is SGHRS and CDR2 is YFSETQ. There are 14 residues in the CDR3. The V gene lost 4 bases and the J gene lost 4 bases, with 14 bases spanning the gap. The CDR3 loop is CASSPQATTTEAFF. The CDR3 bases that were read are TGCGCCAGCAGCCCACAGGCAACGACCACTGAA.

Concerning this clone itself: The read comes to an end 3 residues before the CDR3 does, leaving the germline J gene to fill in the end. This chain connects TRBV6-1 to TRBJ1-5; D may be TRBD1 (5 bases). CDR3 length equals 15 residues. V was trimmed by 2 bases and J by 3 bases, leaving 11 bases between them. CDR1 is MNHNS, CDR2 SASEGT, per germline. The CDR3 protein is CASSEFEGLNQPQHF. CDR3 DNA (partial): TGTGCCAGCAGTGAATTCGAGGGACTCAATCAGCCC.

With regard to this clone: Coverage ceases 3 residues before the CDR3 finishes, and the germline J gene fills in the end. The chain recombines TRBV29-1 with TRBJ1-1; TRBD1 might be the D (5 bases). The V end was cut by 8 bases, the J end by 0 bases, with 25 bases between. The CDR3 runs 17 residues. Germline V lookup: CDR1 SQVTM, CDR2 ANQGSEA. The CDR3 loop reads CSTRGLRDGIMNTEAFF. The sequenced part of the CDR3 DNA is TGCAGCACGCGGGGACTCCGGGACGGAATAATGAACACTGAA. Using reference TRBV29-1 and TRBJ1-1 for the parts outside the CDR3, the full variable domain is SAVISQKPSRDICQRGTSLTIQCQVDSQVTMMFWYRQQPGQSLTLIATANQGSEATYESGFVIDKFPISRPNLTFSTLTVSNMSPEDSSIYLCSTRGLRDGIMNTEAFFGQGTRLTVV.

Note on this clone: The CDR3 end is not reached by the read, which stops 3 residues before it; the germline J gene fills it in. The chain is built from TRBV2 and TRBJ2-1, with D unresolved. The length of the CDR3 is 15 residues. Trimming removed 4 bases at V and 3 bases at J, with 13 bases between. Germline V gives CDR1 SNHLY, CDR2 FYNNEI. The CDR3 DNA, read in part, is TGTGCCAGCAGTGGACTGGCCATCCTCTACAATGAG. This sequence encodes CASSGLAILYNE. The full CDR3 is CASSGLAILYNEQFF.

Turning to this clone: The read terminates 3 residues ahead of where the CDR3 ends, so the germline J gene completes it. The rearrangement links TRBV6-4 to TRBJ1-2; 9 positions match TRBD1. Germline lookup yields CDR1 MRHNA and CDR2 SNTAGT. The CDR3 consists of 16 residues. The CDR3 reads CASRNKQGAITDTYTF. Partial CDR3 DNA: TGTGCCAGCAGAAACAAACAGGGGGCGATTACAGATACG.

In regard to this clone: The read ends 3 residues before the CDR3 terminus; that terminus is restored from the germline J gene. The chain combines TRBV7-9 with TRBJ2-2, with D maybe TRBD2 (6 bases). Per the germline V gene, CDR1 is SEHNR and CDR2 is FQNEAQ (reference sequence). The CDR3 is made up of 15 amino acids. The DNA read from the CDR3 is TGTGCCAGCAGCCCTGCGCGCGGGGAAGGTGAAAAG. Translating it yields CASSPARGEGEK. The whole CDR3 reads CASSPARGEGEKLFF.

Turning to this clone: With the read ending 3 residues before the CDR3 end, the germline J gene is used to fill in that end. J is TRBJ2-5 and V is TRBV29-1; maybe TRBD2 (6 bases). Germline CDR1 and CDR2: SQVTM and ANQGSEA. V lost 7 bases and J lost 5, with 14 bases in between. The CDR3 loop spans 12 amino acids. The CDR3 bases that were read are TGCAGCGCGAGGGGCGCGGGGGAGACC. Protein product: CSARGAGET. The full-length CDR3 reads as CSARGAGETQYF.

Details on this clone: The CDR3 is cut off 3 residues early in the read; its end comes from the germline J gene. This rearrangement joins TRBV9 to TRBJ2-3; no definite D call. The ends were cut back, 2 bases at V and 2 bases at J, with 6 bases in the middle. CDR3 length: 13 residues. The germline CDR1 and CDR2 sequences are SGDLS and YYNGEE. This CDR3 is CASSVSDTDTQYF. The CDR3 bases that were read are TGTGCCAGCAGCGTCAGCGACACAGATACG.

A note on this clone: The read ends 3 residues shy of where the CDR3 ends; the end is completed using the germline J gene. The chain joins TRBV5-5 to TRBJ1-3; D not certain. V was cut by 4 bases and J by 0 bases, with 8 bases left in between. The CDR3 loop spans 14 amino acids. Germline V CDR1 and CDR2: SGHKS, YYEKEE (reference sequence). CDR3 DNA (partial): TGTGCCAGCAGCCTGGAATACTCTGGAAACACC. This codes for CASSLEYSGNT. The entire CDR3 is CASSLEYSGNTIYF. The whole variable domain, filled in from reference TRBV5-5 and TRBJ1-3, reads DAGVTQSPTHLIKTRGQQVTLRCSPISGHKSVSWYQQVLGQGPQFIFQYYEKEERGRGNFPDRFSARQFPNYSSELNVNALLLGDSALYLCASSLEYSGNTIYFGEGSWLTVV.

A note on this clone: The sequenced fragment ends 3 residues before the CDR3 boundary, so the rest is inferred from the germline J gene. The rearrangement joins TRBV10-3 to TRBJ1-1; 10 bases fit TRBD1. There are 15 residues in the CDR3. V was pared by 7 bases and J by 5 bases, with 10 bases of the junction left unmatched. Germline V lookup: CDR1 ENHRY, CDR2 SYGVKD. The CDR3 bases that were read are TGTGCCATCACCTCTAGGGACAGGGGTCGTACTGAA. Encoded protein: CAITSRDRGRTE. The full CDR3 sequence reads CAITSRDRGRTEAFF.

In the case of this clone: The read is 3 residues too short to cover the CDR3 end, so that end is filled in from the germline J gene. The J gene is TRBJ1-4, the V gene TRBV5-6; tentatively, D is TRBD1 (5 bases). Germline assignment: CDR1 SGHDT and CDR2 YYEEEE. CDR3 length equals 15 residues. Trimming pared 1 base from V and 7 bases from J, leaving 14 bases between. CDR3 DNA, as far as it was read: TGTGCCAGCAGCTTGATTGGACAAGGTAGTGAAAAA. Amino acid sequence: CASSLIGQGSEK. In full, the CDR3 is CASSLIGQGSEKLFF.

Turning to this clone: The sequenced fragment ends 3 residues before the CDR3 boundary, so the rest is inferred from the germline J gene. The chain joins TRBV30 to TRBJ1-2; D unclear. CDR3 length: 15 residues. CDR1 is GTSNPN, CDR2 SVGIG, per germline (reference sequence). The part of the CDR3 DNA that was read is TGTGCCTGGAGTGTAGGGCTAGCCTCACTCTACGAC. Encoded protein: CAWSVGLASLYD. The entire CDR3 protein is CAWSVGLASLYDYTF.

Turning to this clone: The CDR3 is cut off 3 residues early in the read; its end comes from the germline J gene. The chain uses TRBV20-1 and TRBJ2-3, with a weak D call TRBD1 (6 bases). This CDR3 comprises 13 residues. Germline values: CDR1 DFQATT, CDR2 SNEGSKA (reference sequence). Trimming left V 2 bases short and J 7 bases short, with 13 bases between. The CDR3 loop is CSARPGQSYTQYF. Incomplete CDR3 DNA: TGCAGTGCTAGACCGGGACAATCATATACG.

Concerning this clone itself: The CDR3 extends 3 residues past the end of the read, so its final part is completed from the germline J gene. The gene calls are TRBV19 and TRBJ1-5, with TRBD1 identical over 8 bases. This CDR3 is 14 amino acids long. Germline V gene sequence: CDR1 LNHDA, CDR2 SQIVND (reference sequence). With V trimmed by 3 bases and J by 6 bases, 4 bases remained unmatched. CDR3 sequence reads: CASSMRTGLQPQHF. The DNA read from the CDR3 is TGTGCCAGTAGTATGCGGACAGGGCTTCAGCCC.

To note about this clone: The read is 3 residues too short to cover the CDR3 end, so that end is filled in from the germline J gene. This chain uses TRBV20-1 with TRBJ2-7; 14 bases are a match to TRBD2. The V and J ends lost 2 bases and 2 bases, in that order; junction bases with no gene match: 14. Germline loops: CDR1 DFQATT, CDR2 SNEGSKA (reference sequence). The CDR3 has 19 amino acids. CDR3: CSARREPGLAGEGAYEQYF. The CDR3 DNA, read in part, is TGCAGTGCTAGACGAGAACCGGGACTAGCGGGAGAGGGGGCCTACGAG.

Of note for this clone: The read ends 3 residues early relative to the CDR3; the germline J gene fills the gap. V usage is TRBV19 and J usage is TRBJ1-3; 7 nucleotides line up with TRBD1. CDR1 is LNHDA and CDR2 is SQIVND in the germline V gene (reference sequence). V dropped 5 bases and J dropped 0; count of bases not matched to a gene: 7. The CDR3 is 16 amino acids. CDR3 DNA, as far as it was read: TGTGCCAGTAGTCCACAGGGGACGGTCTCTGGAAACACC. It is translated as CASSPQGTVSGNT. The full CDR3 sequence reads CASSPQGTVSGNTIYF.

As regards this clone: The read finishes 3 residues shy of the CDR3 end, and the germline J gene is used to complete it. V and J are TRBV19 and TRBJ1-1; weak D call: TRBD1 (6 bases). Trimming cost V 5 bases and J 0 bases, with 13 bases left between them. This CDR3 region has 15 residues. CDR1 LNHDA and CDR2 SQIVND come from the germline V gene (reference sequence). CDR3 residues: CASSRIGQMNTEAFF. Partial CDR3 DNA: TGTGCCAGTAGTCGAATAGGACAGATGAACACTGAA.